The 14 T cell receptor beta chains given below trace back to one sample, sequenced in a study of T cell repertoires in cytomegalovirus infection. One entry per CDR3 protein results from TCRdb running MiXCR on the reads. The repertoire holds approximately 490,000 distinct CDR3 sequences, with approximately 10% as singletons. Sequencing was done on a sample of PBMCs. These TCRs come from a human donor in good health (CMV status not recorded). Some clones in this sample may be carry-over from other donors' samples.

This clonotype occurred many times. The V call is TRBV6-2 or TRBV6-3, the J call TRBJ2-1; D remains unclear. The CDR3 has 13 residues. Germline loops: CDR1 MNHEY, CDR2 SVGEGT. The germline V and J ends were trimmed by 6 bases and 5 bases, with 11 bases remaining between them. CDR3 in amino acids: CASSRRVDNEQFF. The CDR3 DNA reads TGTGCCAGCAGCCGTAGGGTGGACAATGAGCAGTTCTTC.

This clonotype has ten or more counts. V gene TRBV6-1 combines with J gene TRBJ1-1; D might be TRBD1 (6 bases). There are 13 residues in the CDR3. With 8 bases removed from V and 5 bases from J, the gap between germline ends came to 15 bases. Germline CDR1 is MNHNS and CDR2 is SASEGT. The CDR3 region is CASRIGGTTEAFF. The CDR3 DNA reads as TGTGCCAGCCGTATAGGGGGGACGACTGAAGCTTTCTTT.

This clonotype was seen more than once but under ten times. The rearrangement uses TRBV5-6 and TRBJ1-1, with D unresolved. The germline V gene has CDR1 SGHDT and CDR2 YYEEEE. The CDR3 contains 13 residues. The ends were cut back, 2 bases at V and 8 bases at J, with 13 bases in the middle. The CDR3 DNA sequence: TGTGCCAGCAGCTTTTGGAGGAGGAGGGAAGCTTTCTTT. Its protein product is CASSFWRRREAFF.

The chain uses TRBV3-1 and TRBJ1-1, with unresolved D. CDR3 size: 13 residues. Germline-derived CDR1 and CDR2 are LGHDT and YNNKEL (reference sequence). The germline V and J ends were trimmed by 4 bases and 7 bases, with 13 bases remaining between them. CDR3 sequence (DNA): TGTGCCAGCAGCCGACGTGGGGAAGTTGAAGCTTTCTTT. It is translated as CASSRRGEVEAFF.

This clonotype was recorded at least ten times. The gene calls are TRBV5-1 and TRBJ2-7; perhaps TRBD2 as D (5 bases). Germline V lookup: CDR1 SGHRS, CDR2 YFSETQ. V lost 0 bases and J 6 bases, leaving 13 bases between the germline ends. The CDR3 covers 14 residues. In DNA, the CDR3 is TGCGCCAGCAGCTTGGGAGACTATCTATCCGAGCAGTACTTC. The encoded protein is CASSLGDYLSEQYF. Full variable domain (remainder filled in from reference TRBV5-1 and TRBJ2-7): KAGVTQTPRYLIKTRGQQVTLSCSPISGHRSVSWYQQTPGQGLQFLFEYFSETQRNKGNFPGRFSGRQFSNSRSEMNVSTLELGDSALYLCASSLGDYLSEQYFGPGTRLTVT.

There are a few counts of this clonotype. This chain uses TRBV11-2 with TRBJ1-2; D ambiguous. V lost 4 bases and J lost 9, with 18 bases in between. The CDR3 sequence is 14 residues long. From germline, CDR1 is SGHAT and CDR2 FQNNGV. CDR3 region: CASSYALVGESYTF. In DNA form, the CDR3 reads TGTGCCAGCAGCTATGCCTTAGTTGGGGAAAGCTACACCTTC. The complete variable domain, with remaining parts taken from reference TRBV11-2 and TRBJ1-2, reads EAGVAQSPRYKIIEKRQSVAFWCNPISGHATLYWYQQILGQGPKLLIQFQNNGVVDDSQLPKDRFSAERLKGVDSTLKIQPAKLEDSAVYLCASSYALVGESYTFGSGTRLTVV.

This clonotype has at least ten counts. The V call is TRBV6-5, the J call TRBJ1-2; 10 bases are shared with TRBD1. The CDR3 has 14 amino acids. Germline V gives CDR1 MNHEY, CDR2 SVGAGI. J was trimmed by 8 bases and V by 5 bases; bases with no gene match: 8. CDR3 DNA: TGTGCCAGCAGTAGGGGGACAGGGGATTACGGCTACACCTTC. This encodes CASSRGTGDYGYTF.

V usage is TRBV20-1 and J usage is TRBJ2-5, with TRBD1 matching 11 bases. This CDR3 has 14 amino acids. CDR1 is DFQATT, CDR2 SNEGSKA, per germline (reference sequence). V shed 5 bases and J 5 bases; nucleotides not matched to a gene: 7. The CDR3 reads CSAGGTGGGETQYF. As DNA, the CDR3 is TGCAGTGCTGGAGGGACAGGGGGAGGCGAGACCCAGTACTTC.

Many counts were recorded for this clonotype. CDR3 nucleotides: TGTGCCAGCAGCCCTCAGAGACTAGCGCCGGGTAATGAGCAGTTCTTC. This gives the protein CASSPQRLAPGNEQFF. The chain combines TRBV7-8 with TRBJ2-1; 8 positions agree with TRBD2. Unmatched junction bases numbered 13, after V lost 5 bases and J lost 7 bases. Germline-derived CDR1 and CDR2 are SGHVS and FQNEAQ. The CDR3 has 16 amino acids.

This clonotype appeared many times. The chain has TRBV18 and TRBJ1-2; 10 bases map to TRBD1. V lost 2 bases to trimming and J lost 3 bases; unmatched junction nucleotides: 3. This CDR3 has 15 amino acids. CDR1 and CDR2 (germline): KGHSH, LQKENI. The CDR3 sequence is CASSPAGQGDYGYTF. The DNA of the CDR3 is TGTGCCAGCTCACCAGCAGGACAGGGGGACTATGGCTACACCTTC.

V usage is TRBV6-5 and J usage is TRBJ1-6; perhaps TRBD1 as D (5 bases). The CDR3 runs 15 residues. V lost 6 bases and J lost 0, with 9 bases in between. Germline V gene data show CDR1 as MNHEY and CDR2 as SVGAGI. CDR3 nucleotide sequence: TGTGCCAGCAGAGGGGAGAGCTCCTATAATTCACCCCTCCACTTT. This codes for CASRGESSYNSPLHF.

This clonotype was recorded a few times. V gene TRBV29-1 combines with J gene TRBJ2-7; D gene unclear. The CDR3 consists of 13 residues. V was trimmed by 3 bases and J by 2 bases, leaving 11 bases between them. Germline CDR1 SQVTM, CDR2 ANQGSEA. The CDR3 sequence: CSVDGPGPYEQYF. The DNA for the CDR3 is TGCAGCGTTGACGGACCTGGACCCTACGAGCAGTACTTC.

This clonotype was observed at least ten times. The genes are TRBV5-1 and TRBJ1-1, with TRBD1 matching 9 bases. V lost 0 bases to trimming and J lost 5 bases; unmatched junction nucleotides: 2. There are 14 residues in the CDR3. CDR1 is SGHRS and CDR2 is YFSETQ in the germline V gene. DNA for the CDR3: TGCGCCAGCAGCTTGGACAGGGGGCTTACTGAAGCTTTCTTT. Protein: CASSLDRGLTEAFF.

In the case of this clonotype: Possible read error: a much larger clone is one base away. The rearrangement joins TRBV10-3 to TRBJ2-2; the D gene is possibly TRBD1 (6 bases). Trimming removed 6 bases at V and 10 bases at J, with 18 bases between. CDR1 and CDR2 from the germline V gene are ENHRY and SYGVKD. The CDR3 sequence is 14 residues long. DNA for the CDR3: TGTGCCATCAGAAGAGAGGGGGAACACCTGGAGCTGTTTTTT. Encoded protein: CAIRREGEHLELFF.